Listed below are T cell receptor beta chains from one sample, sequenced in a study of shared T cell receptors in the human thymus. Data came from immunoSEQ multiplex PCR; TCRdb stores just in-frame clones and leaves some out. The top ten clones hold 0.0094% of a sample with hundreds of thousands of clones, around 87% of them seen once. The data also belong to a second study, concerning human thymus T cells.

The sample consisted of thymocytes. These receptors came from a boy under two years old with a congenital heart defect. The CDR3 runs from the conserved cysteine through the conserved F or W. A D gene is named only where the DNA matches it firmly. Expanded clones are given a class, and other clones once, few, many or no size at all.

CDR3aa	CDR3nt	v_gene	j_gene	abundance	d_gene
CASSLGAEPSANYGYTF	TGCGCCAGCAGCTTGGGGGCCGAACCCTCGGCTAACTATGGCTACACCTTC	TRBV5-1	TRBJ1-2	once	.
CASSFNRTRVYEQYF	TGTGCCAGCAGTTTTAACAGGACTAGGGTCTACGAGCAGTACTTC	TRBV27	TRBJ2-7	.	TRBD2
CASSRLAGADYEQYF	TGTGCCAGCAGTAGACTAGCGGGGGCCGACTACGAGCAGTACTTC	TRBV2	TRBJ2-7	.	TRBD2
CASSLISGDRPSVDTQYF	TGTGCCAGCAGTTTAATTTCTGGGGACAGGCCTTCGGTAGATACGCAGTATTTT	TRBV28	TRBJ2-3	.	TRBD1
CASSFLRRERMNTGELFF	TGTGCCAGCAGCTTTTTAAGGAGGGAAAGGATGAACACCGGGGAGCTGTTTTTT	TRBV5-4	TRBJ2-2	.	.
CASSPRPRRRLLAGAFYEQYF	TGTGCCAGCAGTCCGCGTCCAAGAAGGCGTTTACTAGCGGGAGCTTTCTACGAGCAGTACTTC	TRBV27	TRBJ2-7	.	TRBD2
CAIQELDTQYF	TGTGCCATACAGGAATTAGATACGCAGTATTTT	TRBV10-3	TRBJ2-3	.	.
CASSPGLAVPSYEQYF	TGTGCCAGCAGCCCTGGACTAGCGGTCCCCTCCTACGAGCAGTACTTC	TRBV9	TRBJ2-7	.	TRBD2
CASSQDCRGQCGYTF	TGTGCCAGCAGCCAAGATTGCAGGGGGCAGTGTGGCTACACCTTC	TRBV14	TRBJ1-2	.	TRBD1
CSVGQGSASGANVLTF	TGCAGCGTCGGACAGGGTTCAGCTTCTGGGGCCAACGTCCTGACTTTC	TRBV29-1	TRBJ2-6	.	TRBD1
CASSQEDRGSNQPQHF	TGTGCCAGCAGCCAAGAAGATAGGGGGAGCAATCAGCCCCAGCATTTT	TRBV4-2	TRBJ1-5	.	.
CASSGMGAQGSYGYTF	TGTGCCAGCAGTGGAATGGGTGCCCAGGGAAGCTATGGCTACACCTTC	TRBV2	TRBJ1-2	.	.
CASSLRLAGFQETQYF	TGTGCCAGCAGCCTCCGACTAGCGGGCTTCCAAGAGACCCAGTACTTC	TRBV14	TRBJ2-5	.	TRBD2
CASSQVIGVGETQYF	TGTGCCAGCAGCCAAGTAATAGGGGTAGGGGAGACCCAGTACTTC	TRBV14	TRBJ2-5	.	.
CASSQDSTNSPLHF	TGTGCCAGCAGCCAGGACAGTACAAATTCACCCCTCCACTTT	TRBV7-8	TRBJ1-6	.	.
CASRLGQMNTEAFF	TGTGCCAGCAGATTGGGACAGATGAACACTGAAGCTTTCTTT	TRBV2	TRBJ1-1	.	TRBD1
CASSDGRGHPHRWRDQPQHF	TGTGCCAGCAGTGATGGGAGAGGCCACCCCCACCGGTGGAGGGATCAGCCCCAGCATTTT	TRBV6-1	TRBJ1-5	.	.
CASSLVLAGTDTQYF	TGCGCCAGCAGCTTGGTCCTAGCGGGCACAGATACGCAGTATTTT	TRBV5-1	TRBJ2-3	.	TRBD2
CASSHLGAGGNTGELFF	TGCGCCAGCAGCCATCTCGGAGCGGGGGGGAACACCGGGGAGCTGTTTTTT	TRBV4-3	TRBJ2-2	once	TRBD2
CASSLYTTSGGFSYNEQFF	TGTGCCAGCAGCTTGTATACGACTAGCGGGGGGTTCTCCTACAATGAGCAGTTCTTC	TRBV5-6	TRBJ2-1	.	TRBD2
CASSTTESYNSPLHF	TGTGCCAGCAGTACGACAGAATCCTATAATTCACCCCTCCACTTT	TRBV28	TRBJ1-6	.	.
CASSQVIAGGDTGELFF	TGCGCCAGCAGCCAAGTAATAGCGGGGGGGGACACCGGGGAGCTGTTTTTT	TRBV4-1	TRBJ2-2	.	TRBD2
CASSQDPELAGDSYEQYF	TGCGCCAGCAGCCAAGATCCAGAACTAGCGGGGGACTCCTACGAGCAGTACTTC	TRBV4-3	TRBJ2-7	.	TRBD2
CASSLTVNTEAFF	TGTGCCAGCAGCTTGACAGTGAACACTGAAGCTTTCTTT	TRBV5-8	TRBJ1-1	few	.